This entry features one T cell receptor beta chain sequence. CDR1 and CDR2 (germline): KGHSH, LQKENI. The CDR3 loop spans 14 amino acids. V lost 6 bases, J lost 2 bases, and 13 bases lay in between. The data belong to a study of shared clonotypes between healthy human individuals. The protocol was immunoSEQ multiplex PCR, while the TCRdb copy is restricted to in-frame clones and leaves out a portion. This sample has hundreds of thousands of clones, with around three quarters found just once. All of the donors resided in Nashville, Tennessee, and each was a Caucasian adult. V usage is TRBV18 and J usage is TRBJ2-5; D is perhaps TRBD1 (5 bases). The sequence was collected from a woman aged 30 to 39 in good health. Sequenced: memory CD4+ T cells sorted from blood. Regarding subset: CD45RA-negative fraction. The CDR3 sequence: CASSVGQSQETQYF. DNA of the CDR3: TGTGCCAGCTCGGTAGGACAATCACAAGAGACCCAGTACTTC.